A single sample is the source of the 22 T cell receptor beta chains below, sequenced in a study of blood T cell repertoires in COVID-19. Profiling relied on immunoSEQ multiplex PCR, and the TCRdb table lists in-frame clones only, not all of them. Among more than 120,000 clones listed, 87% were seen once. Sequences were obtained from peripheral blood. The receptors come from a woman between 50 and 59 years old with acute or convalescent COVID-19.

The chain uses TRBV20-1 and TRBJ2-1; D possibly corresponds to TRBD2 (5 bases). V was trimmed by 7 bases and J by 10 bases, leaving 14 bases between them. Germline V gives CDR1 DFQATT, CDR2 SNEGSKA (reference sequence). CDR3 length: 11 amino acids. CDR3 residues: CSVWTVDEQFF. The CDR3 nucleotides read TGCAGTGTTTGGACTGTCGACGAGCAGTTCTTC.

The CDR3 sequence: CAWSVPGHSGNTIYF. CDR3 in DNA: TGTGCCTGGAGTGTACCGGGTCACTCTGGAAACACCATATATTTT. The V gene is TRBV30, the J gene TRBJ1-3; D is undetermined. V was clipped by 0 bases and J by 0 bases, with 9 bases between them. Germline-derived CDR1 and CDR2 are GTSNPN and SVGIG (reference sequence). The CDR3 contains 15 residues.

A single count supports this clone. This chain uses TRBV28 with TRBJ1-3; D is undetermined. The germline CDR1 and CDR2 sequences are MDHEN and SYDVKM. CDR3 size: 17 residues. V was clipped by 6 bases and J by 0 bases, with 18 bases between them. The CDR3 sequence: CASSPPPRGVSGNTIYF. CDR3 DNA sequence: TGTGCCAGCAGCCCTCCTCCACGGGGTGTCTCTGGAAACACCATATATTTT. Full variable domain (outside the CDR3, taken from reference TRBV28 and TRBJ1-3): DVKVTQSSRYLVKRTGEKVFLECVQDMDHENMFWYRQDPGLGLRLIYFSYDVKMKEKGDIPEGYSVSREKKERFSLILESASTNQTSMYLCASSPPPRGVSGNTIYFGEGSWLTVV.

This sequence joins TRBV11-1 and TRBJ2-1, with no clear D. V was clipped by 3 bases and J by 2 bases, with 2 bases between them. Germline V gives CDR1 SGHAT, CDR2 FQDESV (reference sequence). The CDR3 loop spans 12 amino acids. The CDR3 loop is CASSFTYNEQFF. CDR3 nucleotide sequence: TGTGCCAGCAGCTTTACCTACAATGAGCAGTTCTTC.

The CDR3 region has the DNA TGTGCCTGGAGTGGCAGGGGGGCTTTTAATGAAAAACTGTTTTTT. Protein product: CAWSGRGAFNEKLFF. V usage is TRBV30 and J usage is TRBJ1-4; 7 positions agree with TRBD1. V was clipped by 1 base and J by 4 bases; unmatched bases: 6. CDR3 length: 15 amino acids. From germline, CDR1 is GTSNPN and CDR2 SVGIG (reference sequence).

The J gene is TRBJ2-1, the V gene TRBV4-2, with D tentatively TRBD1 (6 bases). The CDR3 is 16 amino acids. Germline V gives CDR1 LGHNA, CDR2 YNFKEQ. V lost 4 bases to trimming and J lost 2 bases, with 15 bases between them. CDR3 residues: CASSPFPQGTYNEQFF. The CDR3 nucleotides are TGTGCCAGCAGCCCCTTTCCCCAGGGGACCTACAATGAGCAGTTCTTC.

The chain employs TRBV7-9 and TRBJ2-7; TRBD1 matches 7 bases. Germline CDR1 SEHNR, CDR2 FQNEAQ (reference sequence). The CDR3 totals 16 residues. Trimming cost V 4 bases and J 1 base; bases outside gene matches: 10. The CDR3 coding sequence is TGTGCCAGCAGCTCCCCCGGACAGGAAATTTCCTACGAGCAGTACTTC. Protein sequence: CASSSPGQEISYEQYF.

The CDR3, as DNA: TGTGCCAGTAGTAAACAGGGGGCGGGGGAGACCCAGTACTTC. Translating gives CASSKQGAGETQYF. The chain combines TRBV19 with TRBJ2-5; 9 bases agree with TRBD1. Germline CDR1 is LNHDA and CDR2 is SQIVND (reference sequence). The CDR3 has 14 residues. The J segment lost 5 bases and the V segment lost 4 bases, leaving 5 bases of the junction unmatched. Supplemented by reference TRBV19 and TRBJ2-5, the full variable domain reads DGGITQSPKYLFRKEGQNVTLSCEQNLNHDAMYWYRQDPGQGLRLIYYSQIVNDFQKGDIAEGYSVSREKKESFPLTVTSAQKNPTAFYLCASSKQGAGETQYFGPGTRLLVL.

This clone has just one count. The chain couples TRBV24-1 to TRBJ2-6, with TRBD1 matching 8 bases. Germline V gene data show CDR1 as KGHDR and CDR2 as SFDVKD. The CDR3 covers 19 residues. Unmatched junction bases numbered 11, after V lost 5 bases and J lost 0 bases. The CDR3 loop is CATSVAPGQVLSGANVLTF. DNA of the CDR3: TGTGCCACCAGTGTAGCACCGGGACAGGTCCTCTCTGGGGCCAACGTCCTGACTTTC.

The gene calls are TRBV5-6 and TRBJ1-2; tentatively, D is TRBD1 (6 bases). Germline lookup yields CDR1 SGHDT and CDR2 YYEEEE. The CDR3 length is 16 residues. V was pared by 4 bases and J by 0 bases, with 16 bases between. CDR3 sequence (DNA): TGTGCCAGCAGCGGCCGGTACAGGGTGGCTAACTATGGCTACACCTTC. This translates into CASSGRYRVANYGYTF.

J is TRBJ1-1 and V is TRBV5-6, with D hard to call. The CDR3 totals 13 residues. CDR1 and CDR2 (germline): SGHDT, YYEEEE. Trimming shortened V by 2 bases and J by 5 bases, and 10 bases separated the two germline ends. The CDR3 coding sequence is TGTGCCAGCAGCTTTGAGGGATATACTGAAGCTTTCTTT. It specifies CASSFEGYTEAFF.

The rearrangement joins TRBV11-2 to TRBJ2-1; 7 nucleotides agree with TRBD1. Germline V gene lookup returns CDR1 SGHAT and CDR2 FQNNGV. V lost 1 base, J lost 7 bases, and 13 bases stayed unmatched. CDR3 length equals 17 residues. CDR3 in amino acids: CASSLVWRLSQGNEQFF. CDR3 nucleotide sequence: TGTGCCAGCAGCTTAGTATGGCGGCTCTCACAGGGGAATGAGCAGTTCTTC.

The CDR3 region is CASSEIGGWQPQHF. The CDR3 DNA reads TGTGCCAGCAGTGAAATCGGGGGATGGCAGCCCCAGCATTTT. The rearrangement joins TRBV6-1 to TRBJ1-5, with D possibly matching TRBD1 (5 bases). Germline V gene lookup returns CDR1 MNHNS and CDR2 SASEGT. The CDR3 contains 14 residues. Trimming removed 2 bases at V and 7 bases at J, with 12 bases between.

The rearrangement uses TRBV3-1 (or the pseudogene TRBV3-2) and TRBJ1-2, with 7 bases fitting TRBD1. Germline trimming cut 6 bases from V and 1 base from J; bases unmatched to any gene: 5. Germline V gene sequence: CDR1 LGHDT, CDR2 YNNKEL (reference sequence). CDR3 length: 14 residues. The CDR3 region has the DNA TGTGCCAGCAGTGGGACAGCTAATAACTATGGCTACACCTTC. This gives the protein CASSGTANNYGYTF.

The chain recombines TRBV7-8 with TRBJ2-7; TRBD1 agrees at 7 bases. V was pared by 5 bases and J by 5 bases, with 3 bases of the junction left unmatched. This CDR3 has 12 amino acids. Germline values: CDR1 SGHVS, CDR2 FQNEAQ. CDR3 sequence reads: CASSVGQHEQYF. For the CDR3, the DNA is TGTGCCAGCAGCGTGGGACAGCACGAGCAGTACTTC.

The chain couples TRBV6-5 to TRBJ1-1; a weak D match, TRBD1 (5 bases). The germline V and J ends were trimmed by 2 bases and 3 bases, with 13 bases remaining between them. The CDR3 is 15 amino acids. Per the germline V gene, CDR1 is MNHEY and CDR2 is SVGAGI. In DNA, the CDR3 is TGTGCCAGCAGTTACAAAACAGGTTATTACACTGAAGCTTTCTTT. It specifies CASSYKTGYYTEAFF.

In this sample, this clone turned up once. The V call is TRBV30, the J call TRBJ1-1; 7 positions agree with TRBD1. The CDR3 extends over 15 amino acids. V shed 2 bases and J 0 bases; nucleotides not matched to a gene: 6. In germline, CDR1 is GTSNPN, CDR2 SVGIG (reference sequence). CDR3 sequence reads: CAWSHGDSLNTEAFF. DNA for the CDR3: TGTGCCTGGAGTCACGGGGACAGCCTGAACACTGAAGCTTTCTTT.

The rearrangement uses TRBV19 and TRBJ1-5; 8 bases agree with TRBD1. The V gene's germline CDR1 is LNHDA and CDR2 SQIVND (reference sequence). The length of the CDR3 is 15 residues. The V segment lost 5 bases and the J segment 5 bases; nucleotides outside the gene matches: 8. The CDR3 reads CASSPPGGRDQPQHF. The CDR3 DNA reads as TGTGCCAGTAGTCCGCCAGGGGGCCGGGATCAGCCCCAGCATTTT.

V is TRBV10-1 and J is TRBJ2-3, with D maybe TRBD2 (5 bases). The CDR3 has 13 residues. Trimming stripped 0 bases from V and 5 bases from J, with 6 bases between. The germline V gene has CDR1 WNHNN and CDR2 SYGVQD (reference sequence). CDR3 sequence: CASSESGVDTQYF. CDR3 coding DNA: TGCGCCAGCAGTGAGTCCGGGGTAGATACGCAGTATTTT.

The CDR3 DNA reads as TGTGCCACCAGCTCCCCCCCAGATACGCAGTATTTT. Encoded protein: CATSSPPDTQYF. The chain combines TRBV27 with TRBJ2-3; D is unclear. Trimming left V 10 bases short and J 4 bases short, with 12 bases between. CDR1 MNHEY and CDR2 SMNVEV come from the germline V gene (reference sequence). The length of the CDR3 is 12 residues.

This chain links TRBV7-9 with TRBJ2-3; D gene uncertain. Germline CDR1 SEHNR, CDR2 FQNEAQ (reference sequence). The V and J ends lost 5 bases and 0 bases respectively, with 15 bases between them. The CDR3 spans 16 residues. In DNA form, the CDR3 reads TGTGCCAGCAGCGGAAGGCGGCTGCATAGCACAGATACGCAGTATTTT. This gives the protein CASSGRRLHSTDTQYF.

This clone was detected only once. The chain has TRBV6-5 and TRBJ1-1; 8 bases match TRBD1. V dropped 2 bases and J dropped 10; count of bases not matched to a gene: 6. The CDR3 has 13 residues. CDR1 is MNHEY, CDR2 SVGAGI, per germline. The CDR3 spells CASSYAPGGLAFF. DNA of the CDR3: TGTGCCAGCAGTTACGCCCCAGGGGGCTTAGCTTTCTTT.